This T cell receptor (beta chain) emerged from a study of blood T cell repertoires in COVID-19. The study drew participants aged about 18 to 89 years from some 25 US areas. Profiling relied on immunoSEQ multiplex PCR, and the TCRdb table lists in-frame clones only, not all of them. The table records 310,000 or so clones, around 91% of them present only once. Germline V lookup: CDR1 KGHSY, CDR2 FQNENV. V was clipped by 4 bases and J by 0 bases, with 12 bases between them. This CDR3 is built from 15 residues. This receptor was taken from a woman in her thirties or forties who had recovered from COVID-19. The chain couples TRBV16 to TRBJ1-1, with D hard to call. The sample taken for sequencing was PBMCs or T cells enriched from blood (not recorded which). The CDR3 sequence: CASSPLEGMNTEAFF. CDR3 bases: TGTGCCAGCAGCCCCCTCGAGGGCATGAACACTGAAGCTTTCTTT.